This passage covers 17 T cell receptor beta chains from one sample sequenced in a study of T cell responses to AZD1222 COVID-19 vaccine. The repertoire was sequenced with immunoSEQ multiplex PCR; TCRdb's copy has only in-frame clones and lacks some. The table records over 150,000 clones, over 80% of them present only once. The sample was peripheral blood, taken 28 days after the second dose of the MenACWY control vaccine. All receptors derive from an adult who received the MenACWY meningococcal vaccine as a control.

CDR3 region: CASSSRADQETQYF. CDR3 coding DNA: TGCGCCAGCAGCTCGAGGGCAGACCAAGAGACCCAGTACTTC. This sequence joins TRBV5-1 and TRBJ2-5, with D possibly TRBD2 on 5 matching bases. The germline V and J ends were trimmed by 3 bases and 0 bases, with 9 bases remaining between them. The CDR3 loop spans 14 amino acids. The germline gives CDR1 SGHRS, CDR2 YFSETQ.

The chain employs TRBV2 and TRBJ1-2; 7 nucleotides match TRBD1. Germline CDR1 is SNHLY and CDR2 is FYNNEI. Losses at the gene ends were 6 bases for V and 3 bases for J; bases not matched to a gene: 7. The CDR3 is made up of 14 amino acids. The CDR3 here is CASRNRGVDYGYTF. CDR3 sequence (DNA): TGTGCCAGCAGAAACAGGGGCGTCGACTATGGCTACACCTTC.

The chain employs TRBV10-1 and TRBJ2-3; D is unresolved. Trimming left V 4 bases short and J 0 bases short, with 5 bases between. CDR3 length equals 13 residues. Germline-derived CDR1 and CDR2 are WNHNN and SYGVQD (reference sequence). CDR3 amino acids: CASSGSSTDTQYF. DNA for the CDR3: TGCGCCAGCAGTGGTTCTAGCACAGATACGCAGTATTTT.

V gene TRBV19 combines with J gene TRBJ2-3; D uncertain. The germline V and J ends were trimmed by 6 bases and 4 bases, with 11 bases remaining between them. CDR1 and CDR2 from the germline V gene are LNHDA and SQIVND (reference sequence). This CDR3 is built from 13 residues. The CDR3 region is CASSQVGADTQYF. CDR3 sequence (DNA): TGTGCCAGTAGCCAAGTTGGTGCAGATACGCAGTATTTT.

V is TRBV7-8 and J is TRBJ1-5, with D tentatively TRBD1 (5 bases). V was shortened by 1 base and J by 4 bases, with 11 bases between the two germline ends. The CDR3 length is 15 residues. Germline V gene data show CDR1 as SGHVS and CDR2 as FQNEAQ. This CDR3 is CASSLDGDGNQPQHF. CDR3 nucleotide sequence: TGTGCCAGCAGCTTAGATGGGGACGGGAATCAGCCCCAGCATTTT.

V and J are TRBV3-1 (or the pseudogene TRBV3-2) and TRBJ2-7; 8 nucleotides match TRBD1. The CDR3 consists of 15 residues. The V and J ends lost 0 bases and 4 bases, in that order; junction bases with no gene match: 5. The V gene's germline CDR1 is LGHDT and CDR2 YNNKEL (reference sequence). The CDR3 sequence is CASSQERNRGYEQYF. CDR3 sequence (DNA): TGTGCCAGCAGCCAAGAGCGGAACAGGGGGTACGAGCAGTACTTC.

Concerning this clone itself: This sample also contains other DNA sequences that code for the same CDR3. The chain carries TRBV4-3 and TRBJ2-3, with D tentatively TRBD1 (6 bases). Germline CDR1 reads LGHNA; CDR2 reads YSLEER. V lost 0 bases to trimming and J lost 1 base, with 14 bases between them. The CDR3 spans 17 residues. In DNA, the CDR3 is TGCGCCAGCAGCCAAGACTTCTTGGCAGGGGGCACAGATACGCAGTATTTT. Its protein product is CASSQDFLAGGTDTQYF.

As regards this clone: Relative to the germline gene, one junction end is altered; a read error may explain this. The chain has TRBV7-8 and TRBJ2-1, with TRBD1 identical over 10 bases. Germline V lookup: CDR1 SGHVS, CDR2 FQNEAQ. The CDR3 spans 15 residues. The CDR3 DNA reads TGTGCCAGCAGCCGAGTGGGACAGGGGTGGAATGGCCTTCTCTTC. Translated: CASSRVGQGWNGLLF.

This clone appeared a single time. The V gene is TRBV18, the J gene TRBJ1-3, with 7 bases fitting TRBD1. The CDR3 is 16 amino acids. From germline, CDR1 is KGHSH and CDR2 LQKENI. After removal of 2 bases from V and 3 bases from J, the junction contained 7 bases not matched to a gene. The CDR3, as DNA: TGTGCCAGCTCACCAGCGGCAGGGGGAATTGGAAACACCATATATTTT. Translating it yields CASSPAAGGIGNTIYF.

This clone was seen once. The genes are TRBV5-1 and TRBJ1-1; D ambiguous. Germline V gene lookup returns CDR1 SGHRS and CDR2 YFSETQ. The V end was cut by 5 bases, the J end by 1 base, with 12 bases between. The CDR3 length is 14 residues. This CDR3 is CASRLLQTNTEAFF. The CDR3 DNA is TGCGCCAGCAGACTCCTCCAGACGAACACTGAAGCTTTCTTT.

This chain links TRBV5-6 with TRBJ1-1, with a possible D match to TRBD1 (6 bases). The CDR3 consists of 13 residues. Germline CDR1 SGHDT, CDR2 YYEEEE. Trimming shortened V by 4 bases and J by 6 bases, and 13 bases separated the two germline ends. The CDR3 nucleotides are TGTGCCAGCAGCGCTCGACCAGGGGCTGAAGCTTTCTTT. Its translation is CASSARPGAEAFF.

The chain joins TRBV5-1 to TRBJ1-5; maybe TRBD1 (6 bases). The CDR3 extends over 15 amino acids. Deletions cut 1 base from V and 2 bases from J, with 10 bases between. Looked up from germline, CDR1 is SGHRS and CDR2 is YFSETQ. The CDR3 nucleotides read TGCGCCAGCAGCTTGTCAGGGGAAGGCAATCAGCCCCAGCATTTT. Amino acid sequence: CASSLSGEGNQPQHF.

The chain carries TRBV24-1 and TRBJ2-3; TRBD1 is a possible D gene (6 bases). The CDR3 totals 15 residues. V was clipped by 5 bases and J by 5 bases, with 16 bases between them. CDR1 is KGHDR and CDR2 is SFDVKD in the germline V gene. CDR3 amino acids: CATSVAGARGDTQYF. For the CDR3, the DNA is TGTGCCACCAGTGTTGCAGGGGCGAGGGGAGATACGCAGTATTTT.

The V call is TRBV7-9, the J call TRBJ2-5; D is ambiguous. The CDR3 contains 12 residues. V lost 5 bases and J 5 bases, leaving 9 bases between the germline ends. Per the germline V gene, CDR1 is SEHNR and CDR2 is FQNEAQ (reference sequence). CDR3 amino acids: CASSPPGETQYF. The CDR3 DNA reads as TGTGCCAGCAGCCCCCCTGGGGAGACCCAGTACTTC.

This chain connects TRBV5-1 to TRBJ1-1; tentative D call: TRBD1 (6 bases). This CDR3 region has 15 residues. V lost 0 bases and J 5 bases, leaving 14 bases between the germline ends. Germline V CDR1 and CDR2: SGHRS, YFSETQ. The CDR3 DNA sequence: TGCGCCAGCAGCTTGGATCTGGGGGCGGGAACTGAAGCTTTCTTT. Translation: CASSLDLGAGTEAFF.

V is TRBV3-1 (or the pseudogene TRBV3-2) and J is TRBJ2-3, with 12 bases identical to TRBD2. Unmatched junction bases numbered 9, after V lost 5 bases and J lost 3 bases. Germline CDR1 and CDR2: LGHDT and YNNKEL (reference sequence). CDR3 length equals 17 residues. The CDR3 sequence: CASSAGLAGLGTDTQYF. The CDR3 coding sequence is TGTGCCAGCAGCGCGGGACTAGCGGGTTTGGGAACAGATACGCAGTATTTT.

As to this clone: In the same sample, other DNA sequences code for this CDR3. The chain combines TRBV18 with TRBJ1-2; 9 bases are shared with TRBD1. The germline V gene has CDR1 KGHSH and CDR2 LQKENI. The length of the CDR3 is 14 residues. V shed 3 bases and J 5 bases; nucleotides not matched to a gene: 4. CDR3 coding DNA: TGTGCCAGCTCACCGGGACAGGGTTTTTATGGCTACACCTTC. Protein: CASSPGQGFYGYTF.